This passage covers 9 T cell receptor beta chains from one sample sequenced in a study of T cell responses to AZD1222 COVID-19 vaccine. Produced via immunoSEQ multiplex PCR; TCRdb's table is partial and in-frame only. The sample gives about 180,000 clones, roughly 87% of which show up once; less than 3% is in the top ten. The sample consisted of peripheral blood, taken on day 0 of AZD1222 vaccination. These receptors were collected from an adult in good health.

The CDR3 reads CASSLPRTADVYTF. Written as DNA, the CDR3 is TGTGCCAGCAGTTTGCCACGGACGGCGGACGTCTACACCTTC. The chain combines TRBV28 with TRBJ1-2; D is unresolved. The CDR3 extends over 14 amino acids. Per the germline V gene, CDR1 is MDHEN and CDR2 is SYDVKM. The germline V and J ends were trimmed by 3 bases and 10 bases, with 18 bases remaining between them.

The V gene is TRBV10-3, the J gene TRBJ2-7, with D possibly TRBD2 on 6 matching bases. Per the germline V gene, CDR1 is ENHRY and CDR2 is SYGVKD. CDR3 length equals 12 residues. The V and J ends lost 7 bases and 2 bases respectively, with 9 bases between them. CDR3 DNA: TGTGCCATCATGCGGGGAACCTACGAGCAGTACTTC. This sequence encodes CAIMRGTYEQYF.

This clone was observed once. The rearrangement uses TRBV6-1 and TRBJ2-7; 7 bases match TRBD1. V gave up 0 bases and J gave up 9 bases; unmatched junction bases: 11. The germline V gene has CDR1 MNHNS and CDR2 SASEGT. This CDR3 comprises 15 residues. CDR3: CASSEAGTARRGQYF. The CDR3 region has the DNA TGTGCCAGCAGTGAAGCTGGGACAGCCCGCCGGGGGCAGTACTTC.

In DNA, the CDR3 is TGTGCCTGGAGTGTCGGGCCCCGGGCCGGGGGCTACACCTTC. It codes for CAWSVGPRAGGYTF. The chain joins TRBV30 to TRBJ1-2; D remains ambiguous. This CDR3 has 14 residues. Germline V CDR1 and CDR2: GTSNPN, SVGIG (reference sequence). V dropped 0 bases and J dropped 8 bases, with 16 bases sitting between them.

The V and J genes are TRBV6-2 or TRBV6-3 and TRBJ1-1; 10 bases fit TRBD1. CDR3 length: 16 residues. Germline V CDR1 and CDR2: MNHEY, SVGEGT. The V segment lost 5 bases and the J segment 3 bases; nucleotides outside the gene matches: 9. CDR3 sequence (DNA): TGTGCCAGCAGTGGCCGACAGGGGGCTAGAGACACTGAAGCTTTCTTT. Protein sequence: CASSGRQGARDTEAFF.

J is TRBJ1-2 and V is TRBV7-7, with D maybe TRBD1 (5 bases). The CDR3 extends over 12 amino acids. V was trimmed by 2 bases and J by 8 bases, leaving 9 bases between them. Per germline, CDR1 SSHAT and CDR2 FNYEAQ (reference sequence). In DNA form, the CDR3 reads TGTGCCAGCAGCTTACAGGGTAAGGGCTACACCTTC. It specifies CASSLQGKGYTF.

The rearrangement uses TRBV10-3 and TRBJ2-7; D is ambiguous. The CDR3 is 12 amino acids. Trimming cost V 6 bases and J 4 bases, with 10 bases left between them. Germline values: CDR1 ENHRY, CDR2 SYGVKD. The CDR3 loop is CAISEVFYEQYF. CDR3 DNA sequence: TGTGCCATCAGCGAGGTCTTTTACGAGCAGTACTTC.

The J gene is TRBJ1-4, the V gene TRBV5-1, with 8 bases that match TRBD1. The CDR3 extends over 15 amino acids. The V gene's germline CDR1 is SGHRS and CDR2 YFSETQ. With 6 bases clipped from V and 0 bases from J, the junction kept 4 bases outside the gene matches. The CDR3 loop reads CASKGQAATNEKLFF. DNA of the CDR3: TGCGCCAGCAAGGGACAGGCCGCAACTAATGAAAAACTGTTTTTT.

CDR3 residues: CASSRMASGTPEQYF. DNA for the CDR3: TGTGCCAGCAGCCGGATGGCTAGCGGGACCCCCGAGCAGTACTTC. The rearrangement links TRBV5-4 to TRBJ2-7; 9 bases agree with TRBD2. The J segment lost 6 bases and the V segment lost 4 bases, leaving 11 bases of the junction unmatched. In germline, CDR1 is SGHNT, CDR2 YYREEE (reference sequence). The CDR3 loop spans 15 amino acids. The whole variable domain, filled in from reference TRBV5-4 and TRBJ2-7, reads ETGVTQSPTHLIKTRGQQVTLRCSSQSGHNTVSWYQQALGQGPQFIFQYYREEENGRGNFPPRFSGLQFPNYSSELNVNALELDDSALYLCASSRMASGTPEQYFGPGTRLTVT.